This entry lists 21 T cell receptor beta chains sequenced from one sample in a study of cytomegalovirus exposure and HLA in healthy donors. PCR was performed using 60 Vbeta and 13 Jbeta primers. TCRdb's table, derived via immunoSEQ multiplex PCR, lists solely in-frame clones and lacks some. This table has 180,000 or so clones, roughly 75% appearing once. Sample: PBMCs. Every receptor here comes from a woman in her forties in good health and CMV-seropositive.

This clone was found a few times. The rearrangement links TRBV15 to TRBJ1-4; tentatively, D is TRBD1 (6 bases). CDR1 is LNHNV, CDR2 YYDKDF, per germline (reference sequence). Trimming removed 0 bases at V and 7 bases at J, with 15 bases between. CDR3 size: 16 residues. The CDR3 bases are TGTGCCACCAGCAGAGATCTGTGGACAGCGGTTGAAAAACTGTTTTTT. This gives the protein CATSRDLWTAVEKLFF.

The chain couples TRBV7-2 to TRBJ2-3, with D uncertain. The CDR3 runs to 14 residues. V was clipped by 0 bases and J by 0 bases, with 4 bases between them. Germline lookup yields CDR1 SGHTA and CDR2 FQGNSA. CDR3 nucleotides: TGTGCCAGCAGCTTAGCCTCTAGCACAGATACGCAGTATTTT. Residues: CASSLASSTDTQYF. Variable domain in full (rest from reference TRBV7-2 and TRBJ2-3): GAGVSQSPSNKVTEKGKDVELRCDPISGHTALYWYRQSLGQGLEFLIYFQGNSAPDKSGLPSDRFSAERTGGSVSTLTIQRTQQEDSAVYLCASSLASSTDTQYFGPGTRLTVL.

The chain recombines TRBV29-1 with TRBJ2-7; D uncertain. The CDR3 is 12 residues long. Trimming took off 8 bases at V and 0 bases at J, with 11 bases between the two ends. CDR1 is SQVTM, CDR2 ANQGSEA, per germline. CDR3 region: CSCRSNSYEQYF. As DNA, the CDR3 is TGCAGCTGTAGGAGCAACTCCTACGAGCAGTACTTC.

The CDR3 DNA follows: TGTGCCAGCAGCTGGGGTGACAGGGAAGATGAAAAACTGTTTTTT. Translation: CASSWGDREDEKLFF. The rearrangement links TRBV7-8 to TRBJ1-4; 7 bases are shared with TRBD1. Per germline, CDR1 SGHVS and CDR2 FQNEAQ. The CDR3 runs to 15 residues. The V segment lost 4 bases and the J segment 6 bases; nucleotides outside the gene matches: 8.

The genes are TRBV5-1 and TRBJ2-1, with TRBD2 matching over 14 bases. The length of the CDR3 is 16 residues. Germline V gene lookup returns CDR1 SGHRS and CDR2 YFSETQ. V lost 2 bases to trimming and J lost 7 bases; unmatched junction nucleotides: 5. For the CDR3, the DNA is TGCGCCAGCAGCTTTAGTTGGACTAGCGGGAGGAATGAGCAGTTCTTC. Its translation: CASSFSWTSGRNEQFF. Full variable domain (rest looked up from reference TRBV5-1 and TRBJ2-1): KAGVTQTPRYLIKTRGQQVTLSCSPISGHRSVSWYQQTPGQGLQFLFEYFSETQRNKGNFPGRFSGRQFSNSRSEMNVSTLELGDSALYLCASSFSWTSGRNEQFFGPGTRLTVL.

The genes are TRBV28 and TRBJ1-5; TRBD1 matches 8 bases. The junction had 9 bases not matched to a gene; V was cut back by 6 bases and J by 5 bases. This CDR3 region has 15 residues. Per germline, CDR1 MDHEN and CDR2 SYDVKM. CDR3 sequence (DNA): TGTGCCAGCAGGGCCTTAGGACAGGGCGATCAGCCCCAGCATTTT. Its translation is CASRALGQGDQPQHF. The complete variable domain, with remaining parts taken from reference TRBV28 and TRBJ1-5, reads DVKVTQSSRYLVKRTGEKVFLECVQDMDHENMFWYRQDPGLGLRLIYFSYDVKMKEKGDIPEGYSVSREKKERFSLILESASTNQTSMYLCASRALGQGDQPQHFGDGTRLSIL.

CDR3 in amino acids: CASSPAGGHEKLFF. The CDR3 DNA reads TGTGCCAGCTCACCAGCAGGGGGCCATGAAAAACTGTTTTTT. The V gene is TRBV18, the J gene TRBJ1-4; TRBD1 matches 8 bases. CDR3 length equals 14 residues. The V and J ends lost 2 bases and 6 bases, in that order; junction bases with no gene match: 2. Germline V gene data show CDR1 as KGHSH and CDR2 as LQKENI.

This rearrangement joins TRBV7-8 to TRBJ1-2; D gene unclear. The CDR3 has 13 amino acids. Looked up from germline, CDR1 is SGHVS and CDR2 is FQNEAQ. Trimming left V 2 bases short and J 3 bases short, with 7 bases between. The chain's CDR3 is CASSLSQDYGYTF. The CDR3 nucleotides read TGTGCCAGCAGCTTATCCCAGGACTATGGCTACACCTTC.

The chain is built from TRBV10-3 and TRBJ2-1, with 8 bases lining up with TRBD2. The CDR3 covers 16 residues. V was clipped by 5 bases and J by 8 bases; unmatched bases: 14. From germline, CDR1 is ENHRY and CDR2 SYGVKD. The CDR3 region has the DNA TGTGCCATCAGTCCCTTGGGGAGCGGGAGTAGCTATGAGCAGTTCTTC. It codes for CAISPLGSGSSYEQFF.

The CDR3 DNA sequence: TGTGCCAGCAGTCGGGACTACGAGCAGTACTTC. Its protein product is CASSRDYEQYF. V gene TRBV6-6 combines with J gene TRBJ2-7, with a tentative D call TRBD2 (5 bases). The CDR3 runs to 11 residues. V gave up 5 bases and J gave up 3 bases, with 5 bases separating them. Germline V lookup: CDR1 MNHNY, CDR2 SVGAGI (reference sequence).

V and J are TRBV9 and TRBJ1-2; D possibly corresponds to TRBD1 (6 bases). The CDR3 runs 14 residues. V shed 0 bases and J shed 4 bases, with 10 bases lying between them. In germline, CDR1 is SGDLS, CDR2 YYNGEE. CDR3 sequence: CASSVEAGAYGYTF. CDR3 DNA: TGTGCCAGCAGCGTAGAGGCGGGGGCCTATGGCTACACCTTC. The variable domain in full, with the rest retrieved from reference TRBV9 and TRBJ1-2, is DSGVTQTPKHLITATGQRVTLRCSPRSGDLSVYWYQQSLDQGLQFLIQYYNGEERAKGNILERFSAQQFPDLHSELNLSSLELGDSALYFCASSVEAGAYGYTFGSGTRLTVV.

Details on this clone: One junction end disagrees with the germline gene, perhaps due to a read error. CDR3 bases: TGCAGCGTAGAAGTCTCCTCCTACGAGCAGTACTTC. It codes for CSVEVSSYEQYF. The chain is built from TRBV29-1 and TRBJ2-7; no reliable D call. From germline, CDR1 is SQVTM and CDR2 ANQGSEA. This CDR3 is built from 12 residues.

J is TRBJ2-7 and V is TRBV27; a weak D match, TRBD1 (6 bases). The germline CDR1 and CDR2 sequences are MNHEY and SMNVEV (reference sequence). The V and J ends lost 9 bases and 2 bases respectively, with 14 bases between them. The length of the CDR3 is 13 residues. CDR3 region: CASGLGATYEQYF. The CDR3 nucleotides are TGTGCCAGTGGGCTGGGGGCGACCTACGAGCAGTACTTC.

There are a few counts of this clone. The V gene is TRBV20-1, the J gene TRBJ2-1; possible D gene TRBD2, 5 bases. The CDR3 extends over 11 amino acids. V shed 7 bases and J shed 6 bases, with 10 bases lying between them. The germline V gene has CDR1 DFQATT and CDR2 SNEGSKA (reference sequence). Here the CDR3 reads CSVPSPNEQFF. The CDR3 bases are TGCAGTGTCCCTAGCCCCAATGAGCAGTTCTTC.

V is TRBV29-1 and J is TRBJ2-7; TRBD2 matches at 9 bases. V shed 1 base and J 1 base; nucleotides not matched to a gene: 5. Germline-derived CDR1 and CDR2 are SQVTM and ANQGSEA. The CDR3 sequence is 15 residues long. Here the CDR3 reads CSVEGVSGSSYEQYF. CDR3 bases: TGCAGCGTTGAAGGTGTTAGCGGGAGTTCCTACGAGCAGTACTTC.

The chain joins TRBV27 to TRBJ2-2; the D is unclear. Germline V CDR1 and CDR2: MNHEY, SMNVEV (reference sequence). The length of the CDR3 is 15 residues. The V end was cut by 5 bases, the J end by 0 bases, with 10 bases between. The CDR3 region has the DNA TGTGCCAGCAGTCACTACAATTCGAACACCGGGGAGCTGTTTTTT. Translated, it gives CASSHYNSNTGELFF.

The chain links TRBV27 to TRBJ1-6, with 11 positions matching TRBD1. The trim removed 3 bases at V and 10 bases at J, leaving 5 bases unmatched. CDR1 and CDR2 (germline): MNHEY, SMNVEV (reference sequence). This CDR3 has 15 amino acids. In nucleotides, the CDR3 is TGTGCCAGCAGTTTCCAGGGACAGGGGGGGTCACCCCTCCACTTT. Its protein product is CASSFQGQGGSPLHF.

This chain connects TRBV29-1 to TRBJ2-1; 12 positions match TRBD2. Looked up from germline, CDR1 is SQVTM and CDR2 is ANQGSEA. The CDR3 has 12 amino acids. Trimming at V came to 6 bases and at J to 12 bases, leaving 6 bases not matched to a gene. CDR3 nucleotide sequence: TGCAGCGTGGGGCTAGCGGGAGGGACGCAGTTCTTC. Its protein is CSVGLAGGTQFF.

This chain joins TRBV7-3 and TRBJ2-3; possibly TRBD2 for D (6 bases). The V and J ends lost 1 base and 5 bases respectively, with 16 bases between them. CDR3 length: 16 amino acids. Germline V CDR1 and CDR2: SGHTA, FQGTGA. In nucleotides, the CDR3 is TGTGCCAGCAGCTTAAGGAGGGTTGTTGGTATAGATACGCAGTATTTT. Translating gives CASSLRRVVGIDTQYF.

This chain connects TRBV7-3 to TRBJ2-3, with 14 positions matching TRBD2. Germline CDR1 and CDR2: SGHTA and FQGTGA. The CDR3 contains 20 residues. V shed 5 bases, J shed 1 base, and the junction held 14 bases outside the gene matches. The CDR3 DNA reads TGTGCCAGCAGCCCCGGGACTAGCGGGAGTAACTGGAAGGGCACAGATACGCAGTATTTT. This encodes CASSPGTSGSNWKGTDTQYF.

V is TRBV4-1 and J is TRBJ1-2; maybe TRBD1 (6 bases). Germline CDR1 is MGHRA and CDR2 is YSYEKL. The CDR3 length is 14 residues. The V end lost 0 bases, the J end lost 5 bases, and 10 bases lay between the germline ends. CDR3 coding DNA: TGCGCCAGCAGCCAAGAGGGGCAGGGGTATGGCTACACCTTC. Translation: CASSQEGQGYGYTF.